This TCR beta chain was captured in a study of blood T cell repertoires in COVID-19 (dated by TCRdb to 2020 to 2022). About the investigation overall: Collaborator samples came from the United States, Italy and Spain and covered acute and convalescent phases of COVID-19. Samples came from the ongoing ImmuneRACE study (first 160 participants) plus 1,254 subjects from 6 global collaborators. The prospective study material was composed of cDNA or gDNA derived from T cells, B-cell-depleted T cells, or PBMCs. Deeply sampled blood TCRbeta repertoires from subjects exposed to, actively infected with, or recovered from COVID-19 were included in the dataset. Where available, HLA class I and class II types were obtained from metadata supplied by the sample provider rather than from assay-based typing. The sample metadata nearly always contained a de-identified subject ID, COVID-19 status, age in years and sex. The repertoires were made available in a free public database intended to serve as a resource for research on the immune response to SARS-CoV-2. Overall study outcomes, separate from this receptor: Clinical and demographic metadata were provided uncurated, with the amount varying by source and participant.

Each collaborating institution followed its own protocols to collect whole blood in K2EDTA tubes. For TCRbeta analysis, collaborators shipped samples in one of three forms: frozen whole blood, isolated PBMCs, or DNA extracted from either of those sample types. About this clone: Its antigen is currently not known. Within one base of it there is no much larger clone, and no base qualities were kept.

The immunoSEQ Assay, a bias-controlled multiplex PCR, was used to amplify TCRbeta CDR3 regions from genomic DNA. The paper's data handling went like this. Nucleated cell counts per sample were estimated from amplification of reference gene primers within the assay. To quantify the absolute abundance of each unique TCRbeta CDR3 rearrangement, sequence reads were collapsed and filtered. For each sample, productive Simpson clonality was calculated by taking the square root of Simpson's diversity index across productive rearrangements. The source is immuneACCESS, and TCRdb retained only in-frame sequences with V and J called. Part of the clones is not carried over; for the studies checked, unresolved V genes explain less than half of this, and the remainder is unexplained. V, J and clone size are taken as reported in that table, and D and trimming were inferred from the DNA itself. The table for this sample lists hundreds of thousands of clones; approximately 90% of them were counted only once. Of the sample, approximately 1.4% is held by the ten largest clones.

CDR1 and CDR2 (MGHRA, YSYEKL) derive from the germline V gene. Trimming removed 1 base from V and 1 base from J; the gene matches leave 10 bases unexplained. The CDR3 runs 20 amino acids, cysteine and phenylalanine included. The read is trimmed to its CDR3 DNA, 60 bases read in frame from base 1. The chain was built from TRBV4-1 and TRBJ2-1, and TRBD2 aligns with 13 junction nucleotides. What was sequenced was peripheral blood. This TCR derives from a woman aged 25 to 39 with active or convalescent COVID-19. This receptor carries the CDR3 CASSQASGTSGASSYNEQFF. DNA sequence: TGCGCCAGCAGCCAAGCCTCCGGGACTAGCGGGGCATCTTCCTACAATGAGCAGTTCTTC.